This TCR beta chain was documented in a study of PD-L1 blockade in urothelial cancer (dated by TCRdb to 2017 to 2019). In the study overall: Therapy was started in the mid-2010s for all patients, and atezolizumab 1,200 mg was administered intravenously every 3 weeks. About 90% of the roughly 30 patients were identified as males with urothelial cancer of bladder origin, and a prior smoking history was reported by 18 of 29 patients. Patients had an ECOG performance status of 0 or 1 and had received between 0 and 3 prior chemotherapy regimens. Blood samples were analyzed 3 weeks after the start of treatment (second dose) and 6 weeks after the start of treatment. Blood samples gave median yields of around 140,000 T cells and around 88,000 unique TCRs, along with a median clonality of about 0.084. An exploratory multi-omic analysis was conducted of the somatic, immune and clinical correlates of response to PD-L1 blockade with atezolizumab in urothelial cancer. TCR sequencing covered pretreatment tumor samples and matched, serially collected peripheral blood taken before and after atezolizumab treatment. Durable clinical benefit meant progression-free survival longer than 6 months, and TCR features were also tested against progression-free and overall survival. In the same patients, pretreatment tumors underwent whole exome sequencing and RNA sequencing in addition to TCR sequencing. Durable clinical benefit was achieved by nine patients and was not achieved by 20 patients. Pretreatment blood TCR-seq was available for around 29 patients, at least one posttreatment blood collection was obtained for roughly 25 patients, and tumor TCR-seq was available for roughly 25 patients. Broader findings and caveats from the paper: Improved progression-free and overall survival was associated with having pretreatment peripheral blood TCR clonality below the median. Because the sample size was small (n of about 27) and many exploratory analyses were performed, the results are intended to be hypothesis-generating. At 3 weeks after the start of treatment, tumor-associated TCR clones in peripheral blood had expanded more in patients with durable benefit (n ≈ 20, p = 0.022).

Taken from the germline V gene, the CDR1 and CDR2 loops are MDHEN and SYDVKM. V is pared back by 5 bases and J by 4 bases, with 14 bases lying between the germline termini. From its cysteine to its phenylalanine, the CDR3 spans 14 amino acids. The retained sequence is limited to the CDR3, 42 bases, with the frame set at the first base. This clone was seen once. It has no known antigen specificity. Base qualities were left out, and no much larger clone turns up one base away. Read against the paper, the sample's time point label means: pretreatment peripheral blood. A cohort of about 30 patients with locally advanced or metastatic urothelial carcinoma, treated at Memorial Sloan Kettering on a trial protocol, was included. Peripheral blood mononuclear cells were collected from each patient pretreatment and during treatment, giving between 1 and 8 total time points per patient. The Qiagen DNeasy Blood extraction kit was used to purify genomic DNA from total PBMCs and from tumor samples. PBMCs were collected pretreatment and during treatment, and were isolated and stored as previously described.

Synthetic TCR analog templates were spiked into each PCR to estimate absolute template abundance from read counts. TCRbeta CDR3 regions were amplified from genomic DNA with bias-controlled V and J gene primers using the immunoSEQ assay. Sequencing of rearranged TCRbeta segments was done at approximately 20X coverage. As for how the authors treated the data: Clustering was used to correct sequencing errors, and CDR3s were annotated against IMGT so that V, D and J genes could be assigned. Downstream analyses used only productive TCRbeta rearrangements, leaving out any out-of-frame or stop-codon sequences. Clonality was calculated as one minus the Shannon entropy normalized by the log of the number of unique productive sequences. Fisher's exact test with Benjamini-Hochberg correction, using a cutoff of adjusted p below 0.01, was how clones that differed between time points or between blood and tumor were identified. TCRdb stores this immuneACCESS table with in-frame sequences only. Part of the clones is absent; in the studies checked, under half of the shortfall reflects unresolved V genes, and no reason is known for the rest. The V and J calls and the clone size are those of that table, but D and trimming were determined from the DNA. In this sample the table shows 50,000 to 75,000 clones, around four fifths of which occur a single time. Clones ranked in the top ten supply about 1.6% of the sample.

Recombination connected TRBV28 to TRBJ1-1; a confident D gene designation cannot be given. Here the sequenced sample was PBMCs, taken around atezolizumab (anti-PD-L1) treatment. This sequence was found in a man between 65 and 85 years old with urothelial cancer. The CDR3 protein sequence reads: CASSPPSVVTEAFF. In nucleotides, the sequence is TGTGCCAGCAGTCCCCCAAGTGTAGTCACTGAAGCTTTCTTT.